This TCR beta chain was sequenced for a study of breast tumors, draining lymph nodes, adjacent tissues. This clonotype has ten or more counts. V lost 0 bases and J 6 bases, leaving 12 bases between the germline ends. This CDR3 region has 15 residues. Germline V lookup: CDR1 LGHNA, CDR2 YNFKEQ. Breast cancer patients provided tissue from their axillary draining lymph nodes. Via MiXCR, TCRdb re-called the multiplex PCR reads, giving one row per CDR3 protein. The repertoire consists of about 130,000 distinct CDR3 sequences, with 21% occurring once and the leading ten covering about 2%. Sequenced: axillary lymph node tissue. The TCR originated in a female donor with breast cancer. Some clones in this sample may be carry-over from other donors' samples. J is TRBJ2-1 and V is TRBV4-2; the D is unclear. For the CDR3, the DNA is TGTGCCAGCAGCCAAGATCGTGAGCTCCGCAATGAGCAGTTCTTC. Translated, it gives CASSQDRELRNEQFF.